Listed below are T cell receptor beta chains from one sample, sequenced in a study of PD-1 blockade in classical Hodgkin lymphoma. Produced via immunoSEQ multiplex PCR; TCRdb's table is partial and in-frame only. The profile shows 45,000 to 55,000 clones, over 75% of them singletons. This sample comprised peripheral blood mononuclear cells (PBMCs), obtained at baseline. The source is a human donor with classical Hodgkin lymphoma. The CDR3 runs from the conserved cysteine through the conserved F or W. The order of the fields is CDR3 protein, J gene, V gene.

CDR3 protein: CSVPPRRLGQNEQFF
J gene: TRBJ2-1
V gene: TRBV29-1

CDR3 protein: CASSFGGSTDTQYF
J gene: TRBJ2-3
V gene: TRBV7-9

CDR3 protein: CASSYSSGRDTQYF
J gene: TRBJ2-3
V gene: TRBV6-5

CDR3 protein: CASSYSQTGARGYTF
J gene: TRBJ1-2
V gene: TRBV6-5

CDR3 protein: CAWSGGPRGYTF
J gene: TRBJ1-2
V gene: TRBV30

CDR3 protein: CASSFGTANEQFF
J gene: TRBJ2-1
V gene: TRBV11-2

CDR3 protein: CASSIWGYSNQPQHF
J gene: TRBJ1-5
V gene: TRBV19

CDR3 protein: CASRPPDGNTGELFF
J gene: TRBJ2-2
V gene: TRBV6-5

CDR3 protein: CASSRMGGTGELFF
J gene: TRBJ2-2
V gene: TRBV11-3

CDR3 protein: CASSYSRSTGNTIYF
J gene: TRBJ1-3
V gene: TRBV6-5

CDR3 protein: CAASKESNQPQHF
J gene: TRBJ1-5
V gene: TRBV10-3

CDR3 protein: CASSVQELPEAFF
J gene: TRBJ1-1
V gene: TRBV19

CDR3 protein: CASRAGQQTSGNTIYF
J gene: TRBJ1-3
V gene: TRBV2

CDR3 protein: CASSRTGAPFYNEQFF
J gene: TRBJ2-1
V gene: TRBV11-3

CDR3 protein: CASSLGQGEEKLFF
J gene: TRBJ1-4
V gene: TRBV5-1

CDR3 protein: CATSREASGRETQYF
J gene: TRBJ2-5
V gene: TRBV15